This T cell receptor beta chain is from a study of blood T cell repertoires in COVID-19. About the study: In each case, the material was cDNA or gDNA derived from T cells, B-cell-depleted T cells, or PBMCs.

In germline, CDR1 is MNHEY, CDR2 SVGAGI. V dropped 2 bases and J dropped 4; count of bases not matched to a gene: 4. This CDR3 has 16 amino acids. Clones were read by immunoSEQ multiplex PCR, and TCRdb kept only the in-frame ones, dropping some. The sample yields more than 150,000 clones, roughly 80% seen once. Participant reports of clinical history set cohort assignment. The sequence came from a man aged 45-65 years who had recovered from COVID-19. The sample comprised PBMCs or T cells enriched from blood (not recorded which). The chain carries TRBV6-5 and TRBJ2-6; 8 bases map to TRBD1. The DNA for the CDR3 is TGTGCCAGCAGTTACCAGGACAGGGCAGGGGCCAACGTCCTGACTTTC. The encoded protein is CASSYQDRAGANVLTF.